This TCR beta chain is from a study of T cells in Graves' hyperthyroidism and ophthalmopathy. V lost 6 bases to trimming and J lost 5 bases, with 22 bases between them. This CDR3 region has 16 residues. CDR1 LNHDA and CDR2 SQIVND come from the germline V gene (reference sequence). Template material for amplifying TCR beta CDR3 regions consisted of RNA transcripts. The primer set for the first-round RT-PCR of the TCR CDR3 was HTBI. TCRdb recomputed calls from the multiplex PCR reads with MiXCR, one row per CDR3 protein. This sample has about 600,000 distinct CDR3 sequences, with approximately 16% found just once. Orbital computed tomography and thyroid ultrasound, together with serum TRAb and thyroxine and clinical symptoms, were used for diagnoses.

The specimen sequenced was blood. The rearrangement uses TRBV19 and TRBJ2-5; D might be TRBD2 (6 bases). The sequence came from a woman in her forties with Graves' ophthalmopathy. CDR3 loop: CASSPGRTRRVETQYF. The CDR3 nucleotides read TGTGCCAGTAGCCCCGGGCGGACGAGGAGGGTGGAGACCCAGTACTTC.